The clone carrying this T cell receptor beta chain occurred once. V was pared by 6 bases and J by 5 bases, with 8 bases of the junction left unmatched. CDR1 MNHEY and CDR2 SMNVEV come from the germline V gene (reference sequence). The CDR3 spans 14 residues. TCR beta CDR3 sequences were amplified from RNA transcripts. Initially, a first-round RT-PCR of the TCR CDR3 employed the HTBI primer set. TCRdb processed the multiplex PCR reads anew with MiXCR; each CDR3 protein has one entry. There are hundreds of thousands of distinct CDR3 sequences in the sample; under 30% occur only once, and around 30% lies in the top ten. The data derive from a study of T cells in Graves' hyperthyroidism and ophthalmopathy.

The TCR comes from a man aged 40-50 years with Graves' hyperthyroidism that later progressed to Graves' ophthalmopathy. The sequenced sample consisted of blood. The V call is TRBV27, the J call TRBJ1-1, with 8 bases that match TRBD1. The CDR3 DNA reads as TGTGCCAGCAGCTCGGGACAGGCTGCGACTGAAGCTTTCTTT. It translates to CASSSGQAATEAFF.